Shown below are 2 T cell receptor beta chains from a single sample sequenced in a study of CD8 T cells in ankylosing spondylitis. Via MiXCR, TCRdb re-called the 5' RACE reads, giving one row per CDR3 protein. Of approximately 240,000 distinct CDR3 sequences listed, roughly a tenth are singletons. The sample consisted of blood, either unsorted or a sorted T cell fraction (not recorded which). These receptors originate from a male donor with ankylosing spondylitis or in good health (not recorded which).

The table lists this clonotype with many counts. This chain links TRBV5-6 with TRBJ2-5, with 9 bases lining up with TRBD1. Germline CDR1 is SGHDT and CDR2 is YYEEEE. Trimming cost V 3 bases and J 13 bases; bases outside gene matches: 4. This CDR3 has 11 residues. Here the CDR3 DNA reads TGTGCCAGCAGCTGGGGACAGGGTTGGTACTTC. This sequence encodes CASSWGQGWYF.

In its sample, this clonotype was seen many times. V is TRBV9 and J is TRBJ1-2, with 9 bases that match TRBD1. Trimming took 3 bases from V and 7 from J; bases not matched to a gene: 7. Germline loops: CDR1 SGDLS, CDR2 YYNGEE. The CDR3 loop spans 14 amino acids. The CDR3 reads CASSEGTGKGGYTF. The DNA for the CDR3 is TGTGCCAGCAGCGAGGGGACAGGGAAAGGTGGCTACACCTTC.